This entry lists 17 T cell receptor beta chains sequenced from one sample in a study of T cell changes during pregnancy in multiple sclerosis. Profiled with immunoSEQ multiplex PCR; TCRdb holds only in-frame clones, not every one. The sample has 55,000 to 70,000 clones; approximately 90% are singletons. This specimen was peripheral blood, taken in the first trimester of pregnancy. Source of these receptors: a female donor in good health, enrolled as a control in a pregnancy study.

The chain links TRBV7-9 to TRBJ1-3; TRBD1 matches 7 bases. Looked up from germline, CDR1 is SEHNR and CDR2 is FQNEAQ (reference sequence). The CDR3 has 16 amino acids. After removal of 5 bases from V and 2 bases from J, the junction contained 9 bases not matched to a gene. The CDR3 here is CASSHPDREPGNTIYF. Written as DNA, the CDR3 is TGTGCCAGCAGCCACCCCGACAGGGAACCTGGAAACACCATATATTTT.

The J gene is TRBJ2-2, the V gene TRBV18; TRBD2 might be the D (5 bases). Germline values: CDR1 KGHSH, CDR2 LQKENI. The V end was cut by 3 bases, the J end by 4 bases, with 12 bases between. The length of the CDR3 is 15 residues. The CDR3 is CASSPGGSGTGELFF. Here the CDR3 DNA reads TGTGCCAGCTCACCTGGCGGGTCAGGCACCGGGGAGCTGTTTTTT.

This chain joins TRBV27 and TRBJ2-3; 7 nucleotides align to TRBD2. The CDR3 consists of 18 residues. CDR1 MNHEY and CDR2 SMNVEV come from the germline V gene (reference sequence). V trimming: 2 bases; J trimming: 1 base; junction bases outside the gene matches: 12. CDR3 region: CASSLRWDYYERTDTQYF. Written as DNA, the CDR3 is TGTGCCAGCAGTTTAAGGTGGGACTATTATGAGCGCACAGATACGCAGTATTTT.

This clone was seen only a few times. This rearrangement joins TRBV30 to TRBJ1-6; D is ambiguous. The germline V gene has CDR1 GTSNPN and CDR2 SVGIG (reference sequence). This CDR3 is built from 14 residues. Trimming stripped 2 bases from V and 9 bases from J, with 14 bases between. For the CDR3, the DNA is TGTGCCTGGAGTACTGAGGGAAGATCTTCACCCCTCCACTTT. Encoded protein: CAWSTEGRSSPLHF.

This clone has a handful of counts. The chain carries TRBV19 and TRBJ1-2; TRBD1 agrees at 7 bases. The germline gives CDR1 LNHDA, CDR2 SQIVND (reference sequence). The CDR3 extends over 15 amino acids. V lost 7 bases and J lost 6; bases outside the gene matches: 14. The CDR3 loop is CASTAAGGLKDGYTF. For the CDR3, the DNA is TGTGCCAGTACGGCGGCAGGGGGTTTGAAGGATGGCTACACCTTC.

The chain joins TRBV4-1 to TRBJ1-2, with D possibly being TRBD1 (6 bases). Germline assignment: CDR1 MGHRA and CDR2 YSYEKL. The V end was cut by 4 bases, the J end by 7 bases, with 13 bases between. This CDR3 comprises 13 residues. The CDR3 DNA reads as TGCGCCAGCAGCCCACAGGGCCTTGCTGGCTACACCTTC. Its protein product is CASSPQGLAGYTF.

The V gene is TRBV28, the J gene TRBJ2-7; 14 positions match TRBD2. The V and J ends lost 3 bases and 1 base, in that order; junction bases with no gene match: 11. This CDR3 contains 19 residues. In germline, CDR1 is MDHEN, CDR2 SYDVKM. The CDR3 DNA follows: TGTGCCAGCAGTTTTTTAGGGACTAGCGGGAGAAAATTATCCTACGAGCAGTACTTC. It yields the protein CASSFLGTSGRKLSYEQYF.

A remark on this clone: The junction departs from germline at one end; a sequencing error may be responsible. The rearrangement uses TRBV7-7 and TRBJ2-3, with TRBD2 matching over 7 bases. Germline V lookup: CDR1 SSHAT, CDR2 FNYEAQ (reference sequence). CDR3 length equals 15 residues. The CDR3 nucleotides are TGTGCTAGCAGCTTCGGGGGGTTAAGCACAGATACGCAGTATTTT. It codes for CASSFGGLSTDTQYF. The entire variable domain, with the rest obtained from reference TRBV7-7 and TRBJ2-3, is as follows: GAGVSQSPRYKVTKRGQDVTLRCDPISSHATLYWYQQALGQGPEFLTYFNYEAQPDKSGLPSDRFSAERPEGSISTLTIQRTEQRDSAMYRCASSFGGLSTDTQYFGPGTRLTVL.

This clone was seen more than once but under ten times. This chain uses TRBV6-6 with TRBJ1-5; the D gene is possibly TRBD1 (5 bases). V dropped 4 bases and J dropped 4 bases, with 11 bases sitting between them. Germline lookup yields CDR1 MNHNY and CDR2 SVGAGI (reference sequence). There are 14 residues in the CDR3. The CDR3 region has the DNA TGTGCCAGCAGTTCAGGGAATAGTAATCAGCCCCAGCATTTT. The encoded protein is CASSSGNSNQPQHF.

The gene calls are TRBV12-5 and TRBJ2-3, with TRBD2 as a possible D gene (6 bases). The germline V gene encodes CDR1 LGHNT and CDR2 FRNRAP. V lost 6 bases, J lost 9 bases, and 16 bases lay in between. This CDR3 spans 13 amino acids. The CDR3 DNA reads as TGTGCTAGTGGGGGGGACTCGGCTATGACGCAGTATTTT. Translated: CASGGDSAMTQYF.

The CDR3 region is CASSPLAGGSETQYF. CDR3 in DNA: TGTGCCAGCTCACCTCTAGCGGGAGGTTCGGAGACCCAGTACTTC. The chain is built from TRBV18 and TRBJ2-5; 11 bases are a match to TRBD2. Unmatched junction bases numbered 5, after V lost 3 bases and J lost 5 bases. Germline V gene sequence: CDR1 KGHSH, CDR2 LQKENI. The CDR3 is 15 amino acids.

This chain connects TRBV28 to TRBJ1-2; D possibly corresponds to TRBD1 (6 bases). This CDR3 is built from 14 residues. V was cut by 5 bases and J by 8 bases, with 18 bases left in between. Germline CDR1 MDHEN, CDR2 SYDVKM. DNA of the CDR3: TGTGCCAGCAGTCCTCCAACAGGGTTTGGCGGCTACACCTTC. It translates to CASSPPTGFGGYTF.

The chain has TRBV28 and TRBJ2-7; D is uncertain. The CDR3 is 14 residues long. Germline-derived CDR1 and CDR2 are MDHEN and SYDVKM. Trimming cost V 7 bases and J 2 bases, with 15 bases left between them. This chain's CDR3 is CASTLRRRPYEQYF. The CDR3 DNA follows: TGTGCCAGCACCCTCAGAAGGCGGCCCTACGAGCAGTACTTC.

The chain uses TRBV27 and TRBJ2-7; tentative D call: TRBD2 (6 bases). The CDR3 runs to 13 residues. The ends were cut back, 4 bases at V and 7 bases at J, with 14 bases in the middle. Germline V gene sequence: CDR1 MNHEY, CDR2 SMNVEV (reference sequence). CDR3 nucleotide sequence: TGTGCCAGCAGTTCCCTACTAGCTGGGGAGCAGTACTTC. It is translated as CASSSLLAGEQYF.

The gene calls are TRBV28 and TRBJ2-5, with a possible D match to TRBD2 (5 bases). Germline V gene sequence: CDR1 MDHEN, CDR2 SYDVKM. The germline V and J ends were trimmed by 3 bases and 1 base, with 9 bases remaining between them. The CDR3 runs 14 residues. The CDR3 loop is CASSLASSQETQYF. The CDR3 DNA reads TGTGCCAGCAGTTTGGCTAGCAGCCAAGAGACCCAGTACTTC.

The DNA of the CDR3 is TGTGCCAGCAGGGCCGCCGTCGTAGTGCGCGGCTATGGCTACACCTTC. Residues: CASRAAVVVRGYGYTF. The genes are TRBV2 and TRBJ1-2; no clear D. There are 16 residues in the CDR3. CDR1 is SNHLY, CDR2 FYNNEI, per germline. The germline V and J ends were trimmed by 6 bases and 4 bases, with 21 bases remaining between them.

Concerning this clone: One junction end disagrees with the germline gene, perhaps due to a read error. The chain couples TRBV7-7 to TRBJ2-5, with D perhaps TRBD2 (5 bases). Germline V gives CDR1 SSHAT, CDR2 FNYEAQ (reference sequence). CDR3 length: 15 amino acids. CDR3 in amino acids: CASSLEDAEGETQYF. The CDR3 nucleotides are TGTGCTAGCAGCTTAGAAGACGCCGAGGGTGAGACCCAGTACTTC.